This TCR beta chain was sequenced for a study of T-cell reconstitution after alpha-beta-depleted transplantation in children. Notes on the study in general: Fresh T-cell production supplied most of the T-cell counts and diversity seen one year after transplant. Several hundred expanded graft clones reportedly were the source of alpha-beta T cells about two months after transplant.

This CDR3 comprises 12 residues. V lost 1 base and J 5 bases, leaving 4 bases between the germline ends. Germline CDR1 SGHTA, CDR2 FQGTGA. The authors prepared the TCRbeta library with unique molecular identifiers. TCRdb fed the PCR reads into MiXCR, producing one record per CDR3 protein. The data contain about 640,000 distinct CDR3 sequences, over 10% of them singletons. This clonotype was seen many times. The antigen remains undetermined. This TCR derives from a male patient under 18 who had a stem cell transplant for acute myeloid leukemia, so the T cells may come from the graft donor. This sample comprised PBMCs, mostly from graft donor cells, obtained 360 days after TCRalphabeta/CD19-depleted stem cell transplant. This chain uses TRBV7-3 with TRBJ2-3; no clear D gene. CDR3 sequence: CASSLMGDTQYF. The DNA for the CDR3 is TGTGCCAGCAGCTTAATGGGAGATACGCAGTATTTT. Drawing the rest from reference TRBV7-3 and TRBJ2-3, the complete variable domain is GAGVSQTPSNKVTEKGKYVELRCDPISGHTALYWYRQSLGQGPEFLIYFQGTGAADDSGLPNDRFFAVRPEGSVSTLKIQRTERGDSAVYLCASSLMGDTQYFGPGTRLTVL.